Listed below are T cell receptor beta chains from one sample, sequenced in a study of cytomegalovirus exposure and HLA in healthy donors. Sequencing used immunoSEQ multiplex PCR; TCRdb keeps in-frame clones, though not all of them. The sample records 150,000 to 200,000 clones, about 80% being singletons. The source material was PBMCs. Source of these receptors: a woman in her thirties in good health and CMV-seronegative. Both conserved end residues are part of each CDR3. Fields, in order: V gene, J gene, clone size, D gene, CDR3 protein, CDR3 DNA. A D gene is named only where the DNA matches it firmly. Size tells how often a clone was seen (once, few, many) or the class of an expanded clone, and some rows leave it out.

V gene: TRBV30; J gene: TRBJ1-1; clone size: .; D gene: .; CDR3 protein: CAWSLTEITEAFF; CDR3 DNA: TGTGCCTGGAGCCTGACAGAAATCACTGAAGCTTTCTTT
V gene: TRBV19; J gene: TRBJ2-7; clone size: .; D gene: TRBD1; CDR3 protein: CASSNYRGKSLYEQYF; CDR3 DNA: TGTGCCAGTAGTAATTACAGGGGGAAGTCCCTCTACGAGCAGTACTTC
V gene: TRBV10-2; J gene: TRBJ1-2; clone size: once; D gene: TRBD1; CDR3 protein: CASSGGQGGGGYTF; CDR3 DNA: TGCGCCAGCAGTGGGGGACAGGGAGGTGGTGGCTACACCTTC
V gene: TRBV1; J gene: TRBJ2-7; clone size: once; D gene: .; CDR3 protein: CTSSQVVSYPYEQYF; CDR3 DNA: TGCACCAGCAGCCAAGTCGTCAGTTACCCCTACGAGCAGTACTTC
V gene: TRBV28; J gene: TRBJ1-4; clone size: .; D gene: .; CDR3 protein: CASSFLTATNEKLFF; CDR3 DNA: TGTGCCAGCAGTTTTTTGACAGCAACTAATGAAAAACTGTTTTTT
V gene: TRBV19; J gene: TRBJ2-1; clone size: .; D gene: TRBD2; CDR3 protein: CASRTPGLAGNEQFF; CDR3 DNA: TGTGCCAGTAGGACCCCGGGACTAGCGGGGAATGAGCAGTTCTTC
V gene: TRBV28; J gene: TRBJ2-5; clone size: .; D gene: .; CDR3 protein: CASSVQGRDYF; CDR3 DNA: TGTGCCAGCAGCGTACAGGGACGAGATTACTTC
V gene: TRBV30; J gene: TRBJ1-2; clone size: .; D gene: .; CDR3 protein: CAWSSPPETYGYTF; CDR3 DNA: TGTGCCTGGAGTTCCCCCCCAGAAACCTATGGCTACACCTTC
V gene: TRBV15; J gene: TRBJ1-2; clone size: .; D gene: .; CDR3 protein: CATSRAGKGGYTF; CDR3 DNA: TGTGCCACCAGCAGAGCGGGAAAGGGCGGCTACACCTTC
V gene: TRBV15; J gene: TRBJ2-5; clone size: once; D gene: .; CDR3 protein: CATSRGREETQYF; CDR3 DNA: TGTGCCACCAGCAGAGGCCGCGAAGAGACCCAGTACTTC
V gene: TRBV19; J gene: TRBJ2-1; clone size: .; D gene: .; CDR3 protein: CASSLERGNEQFF; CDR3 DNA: TGTGCCAGTAGTCTCGAACGGGGGAATGAGCAGTTCTTC
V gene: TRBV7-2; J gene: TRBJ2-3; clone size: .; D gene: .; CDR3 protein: CASSLGAGFTDTQYF; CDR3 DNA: TGTGCCAGCAGCTTAGGGGCTGGCTTCACAGATACGCAGTATTTT
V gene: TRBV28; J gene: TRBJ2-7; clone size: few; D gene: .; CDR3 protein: CASTEHTSSYEQYF; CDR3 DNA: TGTGCCAGCACCGAACACACTAGCTCCTACGAGCAGTACTTC
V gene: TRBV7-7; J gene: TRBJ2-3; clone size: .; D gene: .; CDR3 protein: CASSLPSGLHSTDTQYF; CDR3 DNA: TGTGCTAGCAGCTTACCCTCCGGACTACATAGCACAGATACGCAGTATTTT
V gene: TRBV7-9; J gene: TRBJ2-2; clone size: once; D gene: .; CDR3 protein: CASTTPGGNTGELFF; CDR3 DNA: TGTGCCAGCACCACTCCTGGAGGGAACACCGGGGAGCTGTTTTTT
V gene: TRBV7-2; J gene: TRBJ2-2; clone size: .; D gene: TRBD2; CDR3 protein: CASSPRSSGGTGELFF; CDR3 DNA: TGTGCCAGCAGCCCGCGGTCCAGCGGGGGCACCGGGGAGCTGTTTTTT
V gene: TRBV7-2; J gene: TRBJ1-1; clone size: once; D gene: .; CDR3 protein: CASSLSMNTEAFF; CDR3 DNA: TGTGCCAGCAGCTTATCCATGAACACTGAAGCTTTCTTT
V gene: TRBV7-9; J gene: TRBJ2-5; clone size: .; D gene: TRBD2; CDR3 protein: CASSPGLADSAETQYF; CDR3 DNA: TGTGCCAGCAGCCCTGGACTAGCGGATTCGGCAGAGACCCAGTACTTC
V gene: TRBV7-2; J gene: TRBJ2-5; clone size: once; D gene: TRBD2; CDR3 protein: CASSLAPSGGAKTQYF; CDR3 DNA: TGTGCCAGCAGCTTAGCGCCGAGCGGGGGGGCGAAGACCCAGTACTTC
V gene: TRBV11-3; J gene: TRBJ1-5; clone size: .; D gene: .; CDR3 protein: CASSPDLGGVVQPQHF; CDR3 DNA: TGTGCCAGCAGCCCCGACCTCGGGGGGGTGGTTCAGCCCCAGCATTTT
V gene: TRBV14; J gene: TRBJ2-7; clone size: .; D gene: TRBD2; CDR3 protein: CASSLGTSGRYEQYF; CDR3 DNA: TGTGCCAGCAGCCTCGGGACTAGCGGGAGGTACGAGCAGTACTTC
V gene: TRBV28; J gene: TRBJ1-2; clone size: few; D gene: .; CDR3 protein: CASRTPGGIGYTF; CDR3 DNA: TGTGCCAGCCGAACTCCGGGGGGCATTGGCTACACCTTC
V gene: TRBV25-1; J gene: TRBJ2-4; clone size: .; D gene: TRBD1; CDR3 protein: CASSESRDRNSQYF; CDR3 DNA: TGTGCCAGCAGTGAATCCCGGGACAGAAACAGTCAGTACTTC
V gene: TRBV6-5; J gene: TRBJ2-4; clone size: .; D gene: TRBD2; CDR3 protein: CATTTSGRGSQYF; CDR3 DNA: TGTGCAACAACGACTAGCGGGAGGGGTAGTCAGTACTTC
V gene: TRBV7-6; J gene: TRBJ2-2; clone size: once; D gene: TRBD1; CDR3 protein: CASSRTGQNTGELFF; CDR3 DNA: TGTGCCAGCAGCCGGACAGGGCAGAACACCGGGGAGCTGTTTTTT
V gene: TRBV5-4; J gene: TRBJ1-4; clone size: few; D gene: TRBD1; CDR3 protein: CASSTDRGRGEKLFF; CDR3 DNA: TGTGCCAGCAGCACAGACAGGGGGCGCGGTGAAAAACTGTTTTTT
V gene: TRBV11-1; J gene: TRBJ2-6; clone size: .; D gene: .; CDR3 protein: CASSPDRLHGANVLTF; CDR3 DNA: TGTGCCAGCAGCCCAGACAGGCTCCACGGGGCCAACGTCCTGACTTTC
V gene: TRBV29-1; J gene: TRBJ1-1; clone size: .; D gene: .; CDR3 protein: CSGARTRNPNTEAFF; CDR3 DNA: TGCAGCGGCGCCAGGACAAGGAACCCGAACACTGAAGCTTTCTTT
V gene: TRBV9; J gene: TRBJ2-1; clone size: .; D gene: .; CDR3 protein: CASGPTGYSSYNEQFF; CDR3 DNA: TGTGCCAGCGGACCGACAGGATACAGCTCCTACAATGAGCAGTTCTTC
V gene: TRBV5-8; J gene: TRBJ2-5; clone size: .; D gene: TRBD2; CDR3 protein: CASSAGLAGSETQYF; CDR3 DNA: TGTGCCAGCAGCGCCGGACTAGCGGGATCCGAGACCCAGTACTTC
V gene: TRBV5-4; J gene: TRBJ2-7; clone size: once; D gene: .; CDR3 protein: CASSLGVAEVYEQYF; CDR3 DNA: TGTGCCAGCAGCTTGGGGGTAGCAGAAGTCTACGAGCAGTACTTC
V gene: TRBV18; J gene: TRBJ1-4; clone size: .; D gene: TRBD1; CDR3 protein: CASSPSGGGIEKLFF; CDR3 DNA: TGTGCCAGCTCACCCTCAGGGGGAGGAATTGAAAAACTGTTTTTT
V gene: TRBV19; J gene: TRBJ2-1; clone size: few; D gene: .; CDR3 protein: CASSIGWLAANEQFF; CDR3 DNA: TGTGCCAGTAGTATTGGATGGCTAGCTGCCAATGAGCAGTTCTTC
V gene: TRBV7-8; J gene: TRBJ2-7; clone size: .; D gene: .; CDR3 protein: CASSRSRGFYEQYF; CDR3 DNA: TGTGCCAGCAGCAGGTCGAGAGGGTTCTACGAGCAGTACTTC
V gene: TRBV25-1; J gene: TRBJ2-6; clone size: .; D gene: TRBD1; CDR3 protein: CASSEGTGFSGANVLTF; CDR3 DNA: TGTGCCAGCAGTGAGGGGACAGGGTTTTCTGGGGCCAACGTCCTGACTTTC
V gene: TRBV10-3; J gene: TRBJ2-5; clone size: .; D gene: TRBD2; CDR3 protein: CAIRAGGQETQYF; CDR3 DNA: TGTGCCATCAGAGCGGGGGGCCAAGAGACCCAGTACTTC
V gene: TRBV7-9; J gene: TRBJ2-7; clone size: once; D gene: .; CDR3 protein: CASRGRRDEQYF; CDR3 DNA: TGTGCCAGCAGGGGGCGGAGAGACGAGCAGTACTTC
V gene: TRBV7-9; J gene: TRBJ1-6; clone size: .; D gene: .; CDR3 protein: CSSSRGDSLDSPLHF; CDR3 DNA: TGTTCCAGCAGCCGAGGGGACTCATTGGATTCACCCCTCCACTTT
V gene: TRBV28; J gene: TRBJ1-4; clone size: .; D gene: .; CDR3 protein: CASSFSLNEKLFF; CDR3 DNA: TGTGCCAGCAGTTTCTCCCTTAATGAAAAACTGTTTTTT
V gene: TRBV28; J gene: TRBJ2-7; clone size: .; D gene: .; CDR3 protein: CANSPGGSGVEQYF; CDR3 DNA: TGTGCCAACTCGCCGGGTGGGTCCGGGGTCGAGCAGTACTTC